This passage covers 20 T cell receptor beta chains from one sample sequenced in a study of OX40 agonist ivuxolimab in advanced cancers. Produced via immunoSEQ multiplex PCR; TCRdb's table is partial and in-frame only. The sample records 70,000 to 85,000 clones, 90% to 95% being singletons. Sample: CD4+ or CD8+ T cells sorted from blood, taken in a trial of the OX40 agonist ivuxolimab. Receptors were obtained from an adult with an advanced solid tumor such as melanoma, head and neck, liver or kidney cancer.

J is TRBJ1-5 and V is TRBV2; no reliable D call. This CDR3 is built from 15 residues. Germline V lookup: CDR1 SNHLY, CDR2 FYNNEI. V lost 1 base and J 2 bases, leaving 9 bases between the germline ends. The CDR3 nucleotides read TGTGCCAGCAGTGAAGGGCAGGATGGCAATCAGCCCCAGCATTTT. This codes for CASSEGQDGNQPQHF.

The gene calls are TRBV4-2 and TRBJ1-1, with D tentatively TRBD1 (5 bases). V was pared by 0 bases and J by 1 base, with 12 bases between. Germline V CDR1 and CDR2: LGHNA, YNFKEQ. This CDR3 region has 16 residues. The CDR3 sequence: CASSQDPQGKNTEAFF. CDR3 bases: TGTGCCAGCAGCCAAGATCCCCAGGGAAAGAACACTGAAGCTTTCTTT.

V and J are TRBV19 and TRBJ1-1; D remains ambiguous. Germline assignment: CDR1 LNHDA and CDR2 SQIVND (reference sequence). V was cut by 6 bases and J by 1 base, with 15 bases left in between. The CDR3 extends over 15 amino acids. CDR3: CASSPHMSANTEAFF. The CDR3 bases are TGTGCCAGTAGCCCTCATATGTCAGCGAACACTGAAGCTTTCTTT.

The rearrangement links TRBV19 to TRBJ1-1; tentatively, D is TRBD1 (5 bases). Deletions cut 0 bases from V and 6 bases from J, with 11 bases between. The CDR3 contains 14 residues. Germline V lookup: CDR1 LNHDA, CDR2 SQIVND (reference sequence). The CDR3 protein is CASSIDLGAPEAFF. The CDR3, as DNA: TGTGCCAGTAGTATAGATCTCGGGGCACCTGAAGCTTTCTTT.

The chain couples TRBV7-9 to TRBJ1-5, with D maybe TRBD1 (5 bases). Per germline, CDR1 SEHNR and CDR2 FQNEAQ (reference sequence). V was clipped by 1 base and J by 5 bases, with 9 bases between them. CDR3 length: 14 residues. The CDR3 is CASSLGGGDQPQHF. CDR3 bases: TGTGCCAGCAGCTTAGGGGGGGGTGATCAGCCCCAGCATTTT.

The CDR3 DNA reads as TGTGCCAGCAGTGATACCGGGCAGCTCCCTTCGATCTATGGCTACACCTTC. Its protein product is CASSDTGQLPSIYGYTF. The chain combines TRBV6-1 with TRBJ1-2; no reliable D call. The germline gives CDR1 MNHNS, CDR2 SASEGT. This CDR3 comprises 17 residues. Trimming took off 3 bases at V and 4 bases at J, with 21 bases between the two ends.

V is TRBV28 and J is TRBJ1-2; D unresolved. The CDR3 length is 12 residues. Trimming removed 8 bases from V and 5 bases from J, with 12 bases in between. Per germline, CDR1 MDHEN and CDR2 SYDVKM. The CDR3 is CASVGMEYGYTF. The CDR3 DNA sequence: TGTGCCAGCGTAGGGATGGAATATGGCTACACCTTC.

The J gene is TRBJ1-1, the V gene TRBV13; D ambiguous. CDR1 is PRHDT, CDR2 FYEKMQ, per germline (reference sequence). The CDR3 consists of 12 residues. V lost 6 bases to trimming and J lost 1 base, with 6 bases between them. The DNA for the CDR3 is TGTGCCAGCAGTCCACAGAACACTGAAGCTTTCTTT. It specifies CASSPQNTEAFF.

The chain employs TRBV7-9 and TRBJ2-1, with 10 positions matching TRBD2. Germline values: CDR1 SEHNR, CDR2 FQNEAQ (reference sequence). J lost 5 bases, V lost 5 bases, and 9 bases had no gene match. This CDR3 contains 16 residues. This chain's CDR3 is CASSVNSGLADNEQFF. The CDR3 bases are TGTGCCAGCAGCGTAAACTCCGGACTAGCGGACAATGAGCAGTTCTTC.

This chain joins TRBV13 and TRBJ2-7; D unresolved. Trimming took 3 bases from V and 1 from J, leaving 7 bases between them. The CDR3 has 13 residues. CDR1 is PRHDT and CDR2 is FYEKMQ in the germline V gene (reference sequence). As DNA, the CDR3 is TGTGCCAGCAGCTTGAGTCAGTCCTACGAGCAGTACTTC. This codes for CASSLSQSYEQYF.

CDR3 nucleotide sequence: TGCGCCAGCAGCCAAGATACAGGGTACCAAGAGACCCAGTACTTC. Translated, it gives CASSQDTGYQETQYF. The chain combines TRBV4-1 with TRBJ2-5; D may be TRBD1 (6 bases). The V gene's germline CDR1 is MGHRA and CDR2 YSYEKL. The CDR3 loop spans 15 amino acids. V gave up 0 bases and J gave up 0 bases, with 8 bases separating them.

V usage is TRBV28 and J usage is TRBJ2-2; D call uncertain. V lost 4 bases and J lost 6, with 6 bases in between. CDR3 length: 12 residues. Per the germline V gene, CDR1 is MDHEN and CDR2 is SYDVKM. The CDR3 here is CASSYLAGELFF. CDR3 DNA sequence: TGTGCCAGCAGTTACCTAGCCGGGGAGCTGTTTTTT.

This chain joins TRBV9 and TRBJ2-7, with TRBD1 matching over 8 bases. Germline CDR1 and CDR2: SGDLS and YYNGEE. The CDR3 has 14 residues. Trimming at V came to 4 bases and at J to 4 bases, leaving 7 bases not matched to a gene. The CDR3 DNA follows: TGTGCCAGCAGCCCCGGACAGGGAGCGTACGAGCAGTACTTC. Translation: CASSPGQGAYEQYF.

The rearrangement links TRBV7-9 to TRBJ1-2; 9 bases are a match to TRBD1. Germline trimming cut 1 base from V and 3 bases from J; bases unmatched to any gene: 6. The V gene's germline CDR1 is SEHNR and CDR2 FQNEAQ (reference sequence). CDR3 length: 16 amino acids. In nucleotides, the CDR3 is TGTGCCAGCAGCTTAGAAGGGACAGGGAGTTACTATGGCTACACCTTC. Amino acids: CASSLEGTGSYYGYTF.

This chain joins TRBV6-5 and TRBJ2-3; the D is unclear. Germline V gives CDR1 MNHEY, CDR2 SVGAGI. V gave up 8 bases and J gave up 3 bases, with 12 bases separating them. This CDR3 is built from 13 residues. The CDR3 region has the DNA TGTGCCAGCTGGACGAGGATTACAGATACGCAGTATTTT. This gives the protein CASWTRITDTQYF.

The rearrangement links TRBV30 to TRBJ2-3; TRBD1 agrees at 8 bases. Germline V gene lookup returns CDR1 GTSNPN and CDR2 SVGIG (reference sequence). The CDR3 covers 15 residues. V shed 1 base, J shed 4 bases, and the junction held 7 bases outside the gene matches. CDR3 protein: CAWSAGQGPADTQYF. CDR3 coding DNA: TGTGCCTGGAGTGCAGGACAGGGCCCGGCAGATACGCAGTATTTT.

Notes on this clone: Other DNA sequences within the sample encode an identical CDR3. The chain carries TRBV5-6 and TRBJ2-3; D not resolved. Germline loops: CDR1 SGHDT, CDR2 YYEEEE. The CDR3 totals 12 residues. Trimming shortened V by 1 base and J by 6 bases, and 6 bases separated the two germline ends. The CDR3 region has the DNA TGTGCCAGCAGCTTGTATCCCGATACGCAGTATTTT. Translation: CASSLYPDTQYF.

The chain links TRBV27 to TRBJ2-1, with TRBD2 matching 12 bases. The CDR3 has 15 amino acids. The germline V gene encodes CDR1 MNHEY and CDR2 SMNVEV (reference sequence). Trimming took 4 bases from V and 4 from J; bases not matched to a gene: 2. The CDR3: CASSYGLAGYNEQFF. The CDR3 DNA reads TGTGCCAGCAGTTACGGACTAGCGGGATACAATGAGCAGTTCTTC.

The V and J genes are TRBV28 and TRBJ2-7; TRBD1 aligns across 8 bases. This CDR3 spans 15 amino acids. The germline CDR1 and CDR2 sequences are MDHEN and SYDVKM. The trim removed 5 bases at V and 2 bases at J, leaving 8 bases unmatched. In nucleotides, the CDR3 is TGTGCCAGCAGTCGCCTAGAGACAGGGGCCTACGAGCAGTACTTC. Protein sequence: CASSRLETGAYEQYF. The full variable domain, with the rest looked up from reference TRBV28 and TRBJ2-7, is DVKVTQSSRYLVKRTGEKVFLECVQDMDHENMFWYRQDPGLGLRLIYFSYDVKMKEKGDIPEGYSVSREKKERFSLILESASTNQTSMYLCASSRLETGAYEQYFGPGTRLTVT.

The chain recombines TRBV29-1 with TRBJ1-2; D gene uncertain. Between the trimmed V and J ends, which lost 3 bases and 5 bases, there was a span of 7 bases. Germline CDR1 is SQVTM and CDR2 is ANQGSEA. The CDR3 runs to 11 residues. In DNA form, the CDR3 reads TGCAGCGTTGACACGGCTTATGGCTACACCTTC. The encoded protein is CSVDTAYGYTF. The full variable domain, in which reference TRBV29-1 and TRBJ1-2 provide the parts outside the CDR3, is SAVISQKPSRDICQRGTSLTIQCQVDSQVTMMFWYRQQPGQSLTLIATANQGSEATYESGFVIDKFPISRPNLTFSTLTVSNMSPEDSSIYLCSVDTAYGYTFGSGTRLTVV.